One and the same sample provided the 14 T cell receptor beta chains below, sequenced in a study of blood T cell repertoires in COVID-19. This table comes from immunoSEQ multiplex PCR, and its TCRdb copy is limited to in-frame clones, with some not included. The sample consists of more than 45,000 clones, 90% of them appearing once. Sequences were obtained from peripheral blood. The source of these receptors is a man in his sixties or seventies with acute or convalescent COVID-19.

V gene TRBV7-9 combines with J gene TRBJ1-6; 7 nucleotides match TRBD1. The ends lost 6 bases at V and 7 bases at J; junction bases unmatched: 9. Germline V gene sequence: CDR1 SEHNR, CDR2 FQNEAQ (reference sequence). This CDR3 region has 15 residues. The CDR3 loop is CASSPKDRANSPLHF. The CDR3 region has the DNA TGTGCCAGCAGTCCTAAAGACAGGGCCAATTCACCCCTCCACTTT.

The chain is built from TRBV5-1 and TRBJ1-2; tentatively, D is TRBD1 (5 bases). V was cut by 2 bases and J by 6 bases, with 20 bases left in between. This CDR3 has 16 residues. Germline values: CDR1 SGHRS, CDR2 YFSETQ. The CDR3 DNA sequence: TGCGCCAGCAGCTTTGACAGTCCCTACAATCCCGATGGCTACACCTTC. Encoded protein: CASSFDSPYNPDGYTF.

The chain couples TRBV24-1 to TRBJ1-4, with 8 bases that match TRBD1. The CDR3 extends over 16 amino acids. J was trimmed by 8 bases and V by 1 base; bases with no gene match: 8. The germline V gene encodes CDR1 KGHDR and CDR2 SFDVKD. As DNA, the CDR3 is TGTGCCACCAGTGATTTTGCGAGGACAGGGAACGAAAAACTGTTTTTT. Translated, it gives CATSDFARTGNEKLFF.

This rearrangement joins TRBV19 to TRBJ1-4; no firm D call. Germline lookup yields CDR1 LNHDA and CDR2 SQIVND (reference sequence). This CDR3 is 11 amino acids long. The CDR3 nucleotides read TGTCCCAATGGAGCGTATGAAAAACTGTTTTTT. Protein sequence: CPNGAYEKLFF.

The gene calls are TRBV7-9 and TRBJ1-2; 7 positions agree with TRBD1. Trimming took 4 bases from V and 4 from J; bases not matched to a gene: 15. This CDR3 spans 17 amino acids. Per the germline V gene, CDR1 is SEHNR and CDR2 is FQNEAQ (reference sequence). The CDR3, as DNA: TGTGCCAGCAGCTCACAGGGGCTTGGTGTACTGGGCTATGGCTACACCTTC. This encodes CASSSQGLGVLGYGYTF.

This chain joins TRBV6-6 and TRBJ1-3; 7 bases match TRBD1. The CDR3 is 15 amino acids. The germline V gene has CDR1 MNHNY and CDR2 SVGAGI (reference sequence). V was clipped by 0 bases and J by 5 bases; unmatched bases: 4. The CDR3 DNA reads as TGTGCCAGCAGTTACTCGAGGGGGCGACGAAACACCATATATTTT. Protein product: CASSYSRGRRNTIYF.

The chain has TRBV5-6 and TRBJ2-6; D perhaps matches TRBD1 (6 bases). This CDR3 contains 16 residues. Germline V gene data show CDR1 as SGHDT and CDR2 as YYEEEE. Trimming pared 1 base from V and 0 bases from J, leaving 8 bases between. The CDR3 DNA reads as TGTGCCAGCAGCTTGCAGGGACACTCTGGGGCCAACGTCCTGACTTTC. It encodes CASSLQGHSGANVLTF.

The CDR3 is CASSPTGARLNYGYTF. CDR3 in DNA: TGTGCCAGCAGCCCGACAGGGGCACGCTTAAACTATGGCTACACCTTC. The chain employs TRBV5-6 and TRBJ1-2, with 8 bases aligning to TRBD1. The J segment lost 2 bases and the V segment lost 4 bases, leaving 10 bases of the junction unmatched. The CDR3 spans 16 residues. In germline, CDR1 is SGHDT, CDR2 YYEEEE.

The chain couples TRBV7-9 to TRBJ2-1, with D tentatively TRBD2 (6 bases). Per the germline V gene, CDR1 is SEHNR and CDR2 is FQNEAQ (reference sequence). V shed 1 base and J shed 4 bases, with 11 bases lying between them. The CDR3 covers 15 residues. The CDR3 reads CASSLGGRTYNEQFF. The CDR3 bases are TGTGCCAGCAGCTTAGGGGGGAGGACGTACAATGAGCAGTTCTTC.

The V gene is TRBV15, the J gene TRBJ2-7; D is unclear. The CDR3 covers 11 residues. Germline assignment: CDR1 LNHNV and CDR2 YYDKDF (reference sequence). The V end lost 6 bases, the J end lost 4 bases, and 7 bases lay between the germline ends. The CDR3 nucleotides are TGTGCCACCAGTTCTCTTTACGAGCAGTACTTC. Translation: CATSSLYEQYF.

The chain carries TRBV28 and TRBJ1-3; D possibly corresponds to TRBD1 (6 bases). V gave up 4 bases and J gave up 3 bases, with 13 bases separating them. The CDR3 is 15 residues long. In germline, CDR1 is MDHEN, CDR2 SYDVKM. This CDR3 reads CASSSTGLLGNTIYF. The CDR3 coding sequence is TGTGCCAGCAGTTCAACAGGGCTACTTGGAAACACCATATATTTT.

The rearrangement links TRBV27 to TRBJ2-7; TRBD1 aligns across 7 bases. Losses at the gene ends were 4 bases for V and 3 bases for J; bases not matched to a gene: 6. The CDR3 spans 14 residues. The germline V gene encodes CDR1 MNHEY and CDR2 SMNVEV (reference sequence). CDR3 sequence: CASSSGTAFYEQYF. CDR3 coding DNA: TGTGCCAGCAGTTCCGGGACAGCCTTCTACGAGCAGTACTTC.

The chain is built from TRBV11-2 and TRBJ1-5, with D maybe TRBD1 (5 bases). The V gene's germline CDR1 is SGHAT and CDR2 FQNNGV. CDR3 length: 13 amino acids. Trimming pared 5 bases from V and 3 bases from J, leaving 8 bases between. The CDR3: CASSPGYNQPQHF. CDR3 sequence (DNA): TGTGCCAGCAGCCCAGGGTACAATCAGCCCCAGCATTTT. Full variable domain (remainder filled in from reference TRBV11-2 and TRBJ1-5): EAGVAQSPRYKIIEKRQSVAFWCNPISGHATLYWYQQILGQGPKLLIQFQNNGVVDDSQLPKDRFSAERLKGVDSTLKIQPAKLEDSAVYLCASSPGYNQPQHFGDGTRLSIL.

The rearrangement joins TRBV9 to TRBJ1-4, with D tentatively TRBD1 (6 bases). The germline V gene has CDR1 SGDLS and CDR2 YYNGEE. Trimming shortened V by 4 bases and J by 5 bases, and 12 bases separated the two germline ends. There are 14 residues in the CDR3. CDR3 nucleotide sequence: TGTGCCAGCAGCACCCGACAGGAGAATGAAAAACTGTTTTTT. It yields the protein CASSTRQENEKLFF.